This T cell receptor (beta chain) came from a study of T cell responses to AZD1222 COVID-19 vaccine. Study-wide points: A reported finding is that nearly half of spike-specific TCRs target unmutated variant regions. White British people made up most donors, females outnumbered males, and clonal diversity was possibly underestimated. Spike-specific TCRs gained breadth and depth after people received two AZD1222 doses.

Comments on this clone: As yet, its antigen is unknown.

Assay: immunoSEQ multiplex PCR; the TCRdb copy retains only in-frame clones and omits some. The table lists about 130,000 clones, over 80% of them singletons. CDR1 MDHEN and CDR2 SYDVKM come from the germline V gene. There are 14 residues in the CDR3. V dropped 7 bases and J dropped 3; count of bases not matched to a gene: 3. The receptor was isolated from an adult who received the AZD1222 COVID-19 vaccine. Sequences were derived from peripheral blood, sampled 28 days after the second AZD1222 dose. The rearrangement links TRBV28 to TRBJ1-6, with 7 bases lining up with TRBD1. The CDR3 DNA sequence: TGTGCCAGCAAGGGACAGAACTATAATTCACCCCTCCACTTT. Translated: CASKGQNYNSPLHF.